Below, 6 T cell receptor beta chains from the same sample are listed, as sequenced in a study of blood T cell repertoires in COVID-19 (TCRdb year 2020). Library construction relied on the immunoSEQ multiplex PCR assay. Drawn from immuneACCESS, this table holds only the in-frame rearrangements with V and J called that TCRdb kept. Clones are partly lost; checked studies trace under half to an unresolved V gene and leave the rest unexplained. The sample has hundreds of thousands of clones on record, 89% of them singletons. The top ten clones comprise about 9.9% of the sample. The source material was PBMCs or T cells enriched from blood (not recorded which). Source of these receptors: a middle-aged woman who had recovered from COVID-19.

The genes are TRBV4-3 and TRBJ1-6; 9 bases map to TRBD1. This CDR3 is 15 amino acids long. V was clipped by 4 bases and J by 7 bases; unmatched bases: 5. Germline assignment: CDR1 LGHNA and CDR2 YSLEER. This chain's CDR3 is CASSPGTGKNSPLHF. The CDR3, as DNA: TGCGCCAGCAGCCCTGGGACAGGGAAGAATTCACCCCTCCACTTT.

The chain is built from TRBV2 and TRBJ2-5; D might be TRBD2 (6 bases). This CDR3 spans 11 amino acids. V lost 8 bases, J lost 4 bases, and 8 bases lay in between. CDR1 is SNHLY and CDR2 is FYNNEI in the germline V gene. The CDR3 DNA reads TGTGCCAGCGGGCGGGGAGAGACCCAGTACTTC. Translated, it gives CASGRGETQYF.

The CDR3 nucleotides are TGTGCCAGCAGCCAAGAGGACAGGGATAGTTCACCCCTCCACTTT. This sequence encodes CASSQEDRDSSPLHF. The chain recombines TRBV3-1 (or the pseudogene TRBV3-2) with TRBJ1-6, with 8 positions matching TRBD1. The CDR3 runs 15 residues. After removal of 0 bases from V and 9 bases from J, the junction contained 4 bases not matched to a gene. Germline CDR1 LGHDT, CDR2 YNNKEL (reference sequence).

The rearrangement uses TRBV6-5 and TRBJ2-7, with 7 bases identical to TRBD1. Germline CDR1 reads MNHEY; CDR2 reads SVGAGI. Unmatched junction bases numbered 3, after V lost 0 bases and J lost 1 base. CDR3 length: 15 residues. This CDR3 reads CASSYSWDSSYEQYF. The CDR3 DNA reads TGTGCCAGCAGTTACTCCTGGGACAGTTCCTACGAGCAGTACTTC.

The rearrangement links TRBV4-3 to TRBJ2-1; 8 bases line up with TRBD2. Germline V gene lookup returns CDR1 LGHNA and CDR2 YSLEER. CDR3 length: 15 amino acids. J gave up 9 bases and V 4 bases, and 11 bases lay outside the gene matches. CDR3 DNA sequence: TGCGCCAGCAGCCCCGGGACTAGGGGATTTTTTGAGCAGTTCTTC. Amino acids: CASSPGTRGFFEQFF.

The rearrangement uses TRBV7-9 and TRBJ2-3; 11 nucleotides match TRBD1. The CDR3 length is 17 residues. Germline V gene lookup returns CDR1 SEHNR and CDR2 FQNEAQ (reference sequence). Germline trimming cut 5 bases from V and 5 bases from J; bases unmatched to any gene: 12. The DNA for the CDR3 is TGTGCCAGCAGCCCAGGTCCGGGACAGGGGGTTGGAGATACGCAGTATTTT. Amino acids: CASSPGPGQGVGDTQYF. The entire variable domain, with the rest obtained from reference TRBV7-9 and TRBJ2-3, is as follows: DTGVSQNPRHKITKRGQNVTFRCDPISEHNRLYWYRQTLGQGPEFLTYFQNEAQLEKSRLLSDRFSAERPKGSFSTLEIQRTEQGDSAMYLCASSPGPGQGVGDTQYFGPGTRLTVL.